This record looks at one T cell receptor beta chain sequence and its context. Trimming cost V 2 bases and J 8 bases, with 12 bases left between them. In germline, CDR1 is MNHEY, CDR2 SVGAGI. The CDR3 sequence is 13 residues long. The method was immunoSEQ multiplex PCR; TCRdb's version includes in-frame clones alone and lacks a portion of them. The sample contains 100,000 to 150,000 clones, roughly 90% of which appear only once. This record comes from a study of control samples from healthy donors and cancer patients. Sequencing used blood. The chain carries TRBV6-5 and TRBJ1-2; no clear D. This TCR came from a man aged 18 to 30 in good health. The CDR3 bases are TGTGCCAGCAGTTACGCGGCTACCTTGGGCTACACCTTC. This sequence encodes CASSYAATLGYTF.